This T cell receptor beta chain was sequenced in a study of shared clonotypes between healthy human individuals. Per the study methods: ImmunoSEQ junction-only sequences lacked quality scores, so their filtering differed. Profiled with immunoSEQ multiplex PCR; TCRdb holds only in-frame clones, not every one. V, J and clone size reflect that table, while D and trimming were determined from the DNA. The sample has hundreds of thousands of clones, 85% to 95% seen once. In germline, CDR1 is MGHRA, CDR2 YSYEKL. The ends were cut back, 0 bases at V and 0 bases at J, with 14 bases in the middle. The CDR3 contains 17 residues. As defined, naive CD8 cells were CD45RO-negative and positively selected for CCR7, with terminally differentiated effector memory CD45RA+ cells excluded.

The sequencing sample was made of naive CD8+ T cells sorted from blood. The V and J genes are TRBV4-1 and TRBJ2-5; D is perhaps TRBD2 (6 bases). The source of this sequence is a woman in her 30s in good health. CDR3 nucleotide sequence: TGCGCCAGCAGCCAAGAGGAGGGGCCGGAGTACCAAGAGACCCAGTACTTC. Protein: CASSQEEGPEYQETQYF.